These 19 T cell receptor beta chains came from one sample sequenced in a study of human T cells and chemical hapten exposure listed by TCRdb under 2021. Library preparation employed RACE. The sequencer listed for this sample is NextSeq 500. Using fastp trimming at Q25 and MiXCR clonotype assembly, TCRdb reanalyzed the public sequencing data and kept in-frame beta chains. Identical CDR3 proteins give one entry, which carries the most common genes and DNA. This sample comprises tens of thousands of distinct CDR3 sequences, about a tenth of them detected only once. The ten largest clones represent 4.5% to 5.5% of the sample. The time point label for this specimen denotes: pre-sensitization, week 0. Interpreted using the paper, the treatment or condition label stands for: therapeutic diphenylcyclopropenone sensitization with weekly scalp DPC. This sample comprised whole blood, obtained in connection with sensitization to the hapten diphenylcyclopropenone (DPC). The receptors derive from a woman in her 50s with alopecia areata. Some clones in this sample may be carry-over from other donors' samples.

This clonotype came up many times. As DNA, the CDR3 is TGTGCCAGCAGTGTAGGTCTAGCGGCAGATACGCAGTATTTT. This sequence encodes CASSVGLAADTQYF. The J gene is TRBJ2-3, the V gene TRBV2, with 7 bases matching TRBD2. CDR1 and CDR2 from the germline V gene are SNHLY and FYNNEI. The trim removed 4 bases at V and 4 bases at J, leaving 5 bases unmatched. This CDR3 spans 14 amino acids.

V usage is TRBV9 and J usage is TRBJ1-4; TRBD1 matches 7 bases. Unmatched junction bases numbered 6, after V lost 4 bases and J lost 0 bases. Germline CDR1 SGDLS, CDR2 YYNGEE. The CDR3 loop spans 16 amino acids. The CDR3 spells CASSPGTATTNEKLFF. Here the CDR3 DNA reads TGTGCCAGCAGCCCTGGGACAGCTACAACTAATGAAAAACTGTTTTTT. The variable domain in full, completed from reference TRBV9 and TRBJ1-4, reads DSGVTQTPKHLITATGQRVTLRCSPRSGDLSVYWYQQSLDQGLQFLIQYYNGEERAKGNILERFSAQQFPDLHSELNLSSLELGDSALYFCASSPGTATTNEKLFFGSGTQLSVL.

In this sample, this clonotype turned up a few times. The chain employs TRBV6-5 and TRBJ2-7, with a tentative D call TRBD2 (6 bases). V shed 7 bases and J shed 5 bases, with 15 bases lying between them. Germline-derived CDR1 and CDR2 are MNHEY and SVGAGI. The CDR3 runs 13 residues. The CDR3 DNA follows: TGTGCCAGCACAGGGTACGGGAGTAACGAGCAGTACTTC. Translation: CASTGYGSNEQYF.

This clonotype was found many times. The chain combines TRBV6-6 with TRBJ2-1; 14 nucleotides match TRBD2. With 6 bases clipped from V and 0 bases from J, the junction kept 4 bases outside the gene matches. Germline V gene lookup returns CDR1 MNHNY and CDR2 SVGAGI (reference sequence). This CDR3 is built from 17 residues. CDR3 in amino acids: CASSGTSGGSSYNEQFF. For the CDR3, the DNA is TGTGCCAGCAGCGGGACTAGCGGGGGTAGCTCCTACAATGAGCAGTTCTTC.

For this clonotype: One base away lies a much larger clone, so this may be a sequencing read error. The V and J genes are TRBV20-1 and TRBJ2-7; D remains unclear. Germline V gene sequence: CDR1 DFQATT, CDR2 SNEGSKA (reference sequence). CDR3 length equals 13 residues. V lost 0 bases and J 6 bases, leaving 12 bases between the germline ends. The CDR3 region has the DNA TGCAGTGCTAGAGATCCCCGTTTCGTCGAGCAGTACTTC. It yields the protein CSARDPRFVEQYF.

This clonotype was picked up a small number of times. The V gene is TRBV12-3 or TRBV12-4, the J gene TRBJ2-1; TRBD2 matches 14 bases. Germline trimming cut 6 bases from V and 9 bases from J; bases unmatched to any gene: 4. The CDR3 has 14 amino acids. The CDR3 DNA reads TGTGCCAGCAGAGGGACTAGCGGGAGAAGTGAGCAGTTCTTC. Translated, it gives CASRGTSGRSEQFF.

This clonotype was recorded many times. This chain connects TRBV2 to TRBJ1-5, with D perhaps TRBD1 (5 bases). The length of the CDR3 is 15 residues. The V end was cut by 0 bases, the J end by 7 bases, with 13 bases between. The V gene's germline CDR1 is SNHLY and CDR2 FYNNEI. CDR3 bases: TGTGCCAGCAGTGAAGCCCAGGGTACCCCCCAGCCCCAGCATTTT. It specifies CASSEAQGTPQPQHF.

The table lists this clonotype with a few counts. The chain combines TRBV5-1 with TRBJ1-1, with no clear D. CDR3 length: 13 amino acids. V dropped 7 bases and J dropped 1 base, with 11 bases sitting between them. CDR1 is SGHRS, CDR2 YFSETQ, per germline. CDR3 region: CASQTSPNTEAFF. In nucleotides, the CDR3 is TGCGCCAGCCAGACATCCCCGAACACTGAAGCTTTCTTT.

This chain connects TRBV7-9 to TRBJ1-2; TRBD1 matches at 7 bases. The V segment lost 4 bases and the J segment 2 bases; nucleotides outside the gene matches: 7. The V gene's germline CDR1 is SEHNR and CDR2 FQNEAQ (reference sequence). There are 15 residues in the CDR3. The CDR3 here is CASSSLDRENYGYTF. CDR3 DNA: TGTGCCAGCAGCTCCCTCGACAGGGAGAACTATGGCTACACCTTC.

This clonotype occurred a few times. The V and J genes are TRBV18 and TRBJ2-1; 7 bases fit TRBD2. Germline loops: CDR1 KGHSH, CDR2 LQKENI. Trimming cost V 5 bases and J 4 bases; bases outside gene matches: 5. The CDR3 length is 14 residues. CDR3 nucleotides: TGTGCCAGCTCATTTCTAGCGGATTACAATGAGCAGTTCTTC. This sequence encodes CASSFLADYNEQFF.

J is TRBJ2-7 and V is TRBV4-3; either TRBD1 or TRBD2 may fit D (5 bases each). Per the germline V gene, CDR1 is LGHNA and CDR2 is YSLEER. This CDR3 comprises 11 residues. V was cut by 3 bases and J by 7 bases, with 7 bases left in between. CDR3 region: CASSHGGEQYF. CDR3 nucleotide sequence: TGCGCCAGCAGCCATGGGGGAGAGCAGTACTTC.

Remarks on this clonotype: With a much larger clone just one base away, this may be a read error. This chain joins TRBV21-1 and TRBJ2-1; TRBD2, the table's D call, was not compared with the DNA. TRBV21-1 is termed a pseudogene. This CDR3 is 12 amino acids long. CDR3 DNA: TGTACCAGCAGCAACGGGGAGGATGAGCAGTTCTTC. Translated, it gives CTSSNGEDEQFF.

The CDR3 spells CASSPEGGPRDIQYF. CDR3 bases: TGTGCCAGCTCACCGGAGGGGGGGCCTCGGGACATTCAGTACTTC. The genes are TRBV18 and TRBJ2-4; perhaps TRBD2 as D (7 bases). The CDR3 consists of 15 residues. The V end was cut by 3 bases, the J end by 8 bases, with 17 bases between. CDR1 KGHSH and CDR2 LQKENI come from the germline V gene.

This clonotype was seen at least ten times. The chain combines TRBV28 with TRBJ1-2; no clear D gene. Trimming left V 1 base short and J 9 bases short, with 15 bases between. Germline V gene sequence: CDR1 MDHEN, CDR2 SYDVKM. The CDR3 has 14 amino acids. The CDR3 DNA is TGTGCCAGCAGTTTATTGCAGGTCCGGAGTAGCTACACCTTC. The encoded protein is CASSLLQVRSSYTF.

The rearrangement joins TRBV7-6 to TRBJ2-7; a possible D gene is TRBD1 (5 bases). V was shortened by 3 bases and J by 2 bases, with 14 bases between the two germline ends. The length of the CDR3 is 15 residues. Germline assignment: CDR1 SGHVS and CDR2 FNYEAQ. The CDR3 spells CASSFGAGLTYEQYF. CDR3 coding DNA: TGTGCCAGCAGCTTTGGGGCAGGGCTAACCTACGAGCAGTACTTC.

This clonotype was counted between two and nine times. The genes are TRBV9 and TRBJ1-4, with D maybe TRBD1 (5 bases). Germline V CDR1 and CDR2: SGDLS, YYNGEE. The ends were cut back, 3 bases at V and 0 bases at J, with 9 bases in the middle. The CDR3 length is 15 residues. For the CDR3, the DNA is TGTGCCAGCAGCGGGGGGATGGCAACTAATGAAAAACTGTTTTTT. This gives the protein CASSGGMATNEKLFF.

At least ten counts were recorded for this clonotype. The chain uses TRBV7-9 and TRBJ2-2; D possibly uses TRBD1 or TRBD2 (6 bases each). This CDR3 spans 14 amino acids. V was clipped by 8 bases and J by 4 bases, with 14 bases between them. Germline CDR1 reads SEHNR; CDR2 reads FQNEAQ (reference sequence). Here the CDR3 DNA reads TGTGCCAGCCGGAGGGGGAGCACCACCGGGGAGCTGTTTTTT. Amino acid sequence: CASRRGSTTGELFF.

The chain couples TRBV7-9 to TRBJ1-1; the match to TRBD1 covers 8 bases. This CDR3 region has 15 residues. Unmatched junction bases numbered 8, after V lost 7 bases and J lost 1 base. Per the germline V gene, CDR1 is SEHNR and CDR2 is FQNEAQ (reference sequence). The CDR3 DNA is TGTGCCAGCACCCTGGGGGGGACAGGGAACACTGAAGCTTTCTTT. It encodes CASTLGGTGNTEAFF.

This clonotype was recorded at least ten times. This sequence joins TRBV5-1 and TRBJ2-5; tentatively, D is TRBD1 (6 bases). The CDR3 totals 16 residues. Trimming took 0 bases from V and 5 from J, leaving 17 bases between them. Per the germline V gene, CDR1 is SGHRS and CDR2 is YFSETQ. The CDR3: CASSLDPQGLRETQYF. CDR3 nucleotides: TGCGCCAGCAGCTTGGACCCACAGGGCTTGAGGGAGACCCAGTACTTC.